This TCR beta chain is drawn from a study of regulatory T cells in long-lasting Graves disease. In the study overall: Disease was considered persistent Graves' disease after over 5 years of antithyroid drugs (with positive TSH receptor antibodies).

Concerning this clonotype itself: Its matching antigen is unknown.

This CDR3 is built from 13 residues. Trimming removed 6 bases at V and 7 bases at J, with 16 bases between. CDR1 and CDR2 (germline): SGHRS, YFSETQ. Building the TCR beta libraries relied on iRepertoire HTBI primers, and CDR3 regions underwent Arm-PCR. TCRdb passed the multiplex PCR reads through MiXCR, listing each CDR3 protein once. This sample has 400,000 to 600,000 distinct CDR3 sequences, with 20% to 25% found just once. The study, taken as a whole, reports: Small sample size may have lowered accuracy. Favored usage of TRBV28, TRBJ1-2 and TRBJ2-5 was recorded in persistent disease.

Time point described: persistent/refractory GD, antithyroid drugs over 5 years with positive TRAb. PBMC RNA served as the TCR library source. The sequenced sample was peripheral blood mononuclear cells (PBMCs), obtained when the disease was refractory, from a patient treated with antithyroid drugs. The sequence was obtained from a female donor with Graves disease. The chain employs TRBV5-1 and TRBJ2-5; a weak D match, TRBD2 (5 bases). The CDR3 protein is CASTTLGEGTQYF. Here the CDR3 DNA reads TGCGCCAGCACCACGCTCGGCGAGGGGACCCAGTACTTC.